This TCR beta chain was sequenced during a study of metastatic and nonmetastatic thyroid tumors. Background on the study: Patients with malignant and benign thyroid disease provided blood and tumor or nodule tissue, whose repertoires were compared. Study-level points and caveats: It was reported that TCR beta diversity was significantly higher in malignant thyroid tumors than benign nodules, in blood and tumor.

There are many counts of this clone. Its antigen is not known. A much larger clone sits a single nucleotide away, making a read error possible. The CDR3 is 13 residues long. V was shortened by 0 bases and J by 9 bases, with 14 bases between the two germline ends. Germline-derived CDR1 and CDR2 are GTSNPN and SVGIG (reference sequence). Authors' methods: Clinicopathological groups of papillary thyroid cancer showed CDR3 differences that were used to build a distant-metastasis classifier. TCRdb used MiXCR to call clones anew from the PCR reads. These V and J calls rely on TCRdb rather than the paper's analysis. In the table there are 30,000 to 40,000 clones, roughly 22% of which are singletons. Prior to thyroid surgery, none of the patients had received any treatment.

The chain recombines TRBV30 with TRBJ1-2, with D possibly being TRBD1 (6 bases). This clonotype was sampled from a male donor with papillary thyroid cancer or a benign thyroid nodule (not recorded which). Some clones in this sample may be carry-over from other donors' samples. Sequenced material: tumor tissue. CDR3 sequence: CAWSVQGGYSYTF. DNA of the CDR3: TGTGCCTGGAGTGTACAAGGGGGGTATAGCTACACCTTC. Based on the CDR3 plus reference TRBV30 and TRBJ1-2, the full variable domain is SQTIHQWPATLVQPVGSPLSLECTVEGTSNPNLYWYRQAAGRGLQLLFYSVGIGQISSEVPQNLSASRPQDRQFILSSKKLLLSDSGFYLCAWSVQGGYSYTFGSGTRLTVV.